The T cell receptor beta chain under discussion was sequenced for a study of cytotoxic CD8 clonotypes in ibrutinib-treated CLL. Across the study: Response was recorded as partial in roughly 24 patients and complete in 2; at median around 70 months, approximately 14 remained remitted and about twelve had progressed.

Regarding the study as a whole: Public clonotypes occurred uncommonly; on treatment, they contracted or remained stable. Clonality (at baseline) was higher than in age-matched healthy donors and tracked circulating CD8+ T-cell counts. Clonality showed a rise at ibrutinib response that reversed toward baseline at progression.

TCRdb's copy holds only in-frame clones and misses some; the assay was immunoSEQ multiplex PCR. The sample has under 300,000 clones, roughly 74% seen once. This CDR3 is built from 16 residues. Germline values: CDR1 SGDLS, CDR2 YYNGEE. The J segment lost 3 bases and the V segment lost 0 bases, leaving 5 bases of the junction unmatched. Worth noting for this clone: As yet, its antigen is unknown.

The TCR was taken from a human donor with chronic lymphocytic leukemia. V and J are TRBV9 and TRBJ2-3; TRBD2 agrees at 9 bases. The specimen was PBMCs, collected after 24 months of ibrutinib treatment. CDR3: CASSVEAGGPTDTQYF. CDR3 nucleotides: TGTGCCAGCAGCGTAGAGGCGGGAGGGCCGACAGATACGCAGTATTTT.